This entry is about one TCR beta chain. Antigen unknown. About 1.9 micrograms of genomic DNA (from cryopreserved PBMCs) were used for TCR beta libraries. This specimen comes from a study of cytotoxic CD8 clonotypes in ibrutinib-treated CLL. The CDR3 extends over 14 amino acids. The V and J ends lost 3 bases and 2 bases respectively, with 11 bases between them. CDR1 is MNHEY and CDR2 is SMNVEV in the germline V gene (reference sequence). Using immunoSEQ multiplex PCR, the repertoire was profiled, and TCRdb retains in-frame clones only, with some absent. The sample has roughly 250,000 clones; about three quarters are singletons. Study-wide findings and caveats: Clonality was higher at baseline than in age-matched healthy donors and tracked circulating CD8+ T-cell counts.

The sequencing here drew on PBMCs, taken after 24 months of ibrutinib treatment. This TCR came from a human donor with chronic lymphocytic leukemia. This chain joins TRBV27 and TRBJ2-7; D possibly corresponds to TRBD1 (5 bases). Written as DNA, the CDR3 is TGTGCCAGCAGTTTCTCTCCAGGGCCCTACGAGCAGTACTTC. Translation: CASSFSPGPYEQYF.